The clone carrying this T cell receptor beta chain was detected once. The data were taken from a study of graft-versus-host responses after intestinal transplantation. This table comes from immunoSEQ multiplex PCR, and its TCRdb copy is limited to in-frame clones, with some not included. Of about 20,000 clones listed, 85% to 95% were seen once; the top ten hold about 0.79%. The CDR3 consists of 16 residues. Germline assignment: CDR1 MDHEN and CDR2 SYDVKM. Trimming took 5 bases from V and 0 from J; bases not matched to a gene: 8. The material sequenced was PBMCs, taken 23 days after intestinal transplant. The rearrangement joins TRBV28 to TRBJ2-7; 9 bases align to TRBD1. This TCR was sampled from a human patient who received an intestinal transplant, so some T cells may come from the graft donor. DNA for the CDR3: TGTGCCAGCAGTCGGGACAGGGAGAGATACTCCTACGAGCAGTACTTC. Protein: CASSRDRERYSYEQYF.